The rows below give T cell receptor beta chains drawn from one sample of a study of blood T cell repertoires in COVID-19. Libraries were prepared by immunoSEQ multiplex PCR; TCRdb keeps only in-frame clonotypes and omits some of them. The sample has over 250,000 clones; 83% are singletons. Sequenced material: peripheral blood. The receptors shown here come from a woman in her 50s who had recovered from COVID-19. Each CDR3 is given with its conserved first and last residue. Fields, in order: clone size, V gene, J gene, D gene, CDR3 protein, CDR3 DNA. A D gene is named only where the DNA matches it firmly. Rows may omit the clone size; those that give it use once, few, many or a size class.

abundance: -; v_gene: TRBV6-5; j_gene: TRBJ2-3; d_gene: TRBD2; CDR3aa: CASSYVLKGGTDTQYF; CDR3nt: TGTGCCAGCAGTTACGTCTTGAAGGGAGGGACAGATACGCAGTATTTT
abundance: -; v_gene: TRBV28; j_gene: TRBJ2-6; d_gene: -; CDR3aa: CASSSSGANVLTF; CDR3nt: TGTGCCAGCTCGAGCTCTGGGGCCAACGTCCTGACTTTC
abundance: -; v_gene: TRBV7-9; j_gene: TRBJ1-3; d_gene: -; CDR3aa: CASSRVSAGNTIYF; CDR3nt: TGTGCCAGCAGCCGTGTGAGTGCTGGAAACACCATATATTTT
abundance: once; v_gene: TRBV4-1; j_gene: TRBJ2-5; d_gene: TRBD2; CDR3aa: CASSQSGTSGGAPQETQYF; CDR3nt: TGCGCCAGCAGCCAGTCCGGGACTAGCGGGGGGGCCCCCCAAGAGACCCAGTACTTC
abundance: once; v_gene: TRBV18; j_gene: TRBJ2-1; d_gene: TRBD2; CDR3aa: CASSRREGRTYNEQFF; CDR3nt: TGTGCCAGCTCACGTCGGGAGGGCCGTACCTACAATGAGCAGTTCTTC
abundance: -; v_gene: TRBV12-5; j_gene: TRBJ2-5; d_gene: -; CDR3aa: CASGLASRSGSETQYF; CDR3nt: TGTGCTAGTGGTTTAGCGTCGAGGTCGGGGTCAGAGACCCAGTACTTC
abundance: once; v_gene: TRBV28; j_gene: TRBJ1-5; d_gene: TRBD1; CDR3aa: CASSHQGDPVGPHF; CDR3nt: TGTGCCAGCAGCCATCAGGGGGACCCGGTTGGGCCGCATTTT
abundance: -; v_gene: TRBV5-8; j_gene: TRBJ1-4; d_gene: -; CDR3aa: CASSAGGLPNEKLFF; CDR3nt: TGTGCCAGCAGCGCCGGAGGTTTACCTAATGAAAAACTGTTTTTT
abundance: -; v_gene: TRBV27; j_gene: TRBJ1-2; d_gene: -; CDR3aa: CASSLGGTGGYTF; CDR3nt: TGTGCCAGCAGTTTAGGAGGGACTGGTGGCTACACCTTC
abundance: -; v_gene: TRBV24-1; j_gene: TRBJ2-2; d_gene: TRBD2; CDR3aa: CATGVSEAGGGTGELFF; CDR3nt: TGTGCCACCGGAGTTTCTGAGGCGGGAGGGGGCACCGGGGAGCTGTTTTTT
abundance: -; v_gene: TRBV24-1; j_gene: TRBJ2-5; d_gene: -; CDR3aa: CATSVGETQYF; CDR3nt: TGTGCCACCAGTGTCGGTGAGACCCAGTACTTC
abundance: -; v_gene: TRBV20-1; j_gene: TRBJ2-7; d_gene: -; CDR3aa: CSASGEIYEQYF; CDR3nt: TGCAGTGCTAGTGGCGAGATCTACGAGCAGTACTTC
abundance: -; v_gene: TRBV6-5; j_gene: TRBJ1-1; d_gene: -; CDR3aa: CASRDSFRGNTEAFF; CDR3nt: TGTGCCAGCAGGGATTCATTTAGGGGGAACACTGAAGCTTTCTTT
abundance: -; v_gene: TRBV28; j_gene: TRBJ2-3; d_gene: TRBD1; CDR3aa: CASRIRGLGTDTQYF; CDR3nt: TGTGCCAGCAGAATCAGGGGGCTTGGCACAGATACGCAGTATTTT
abundance: few; v_gene: TRBV6-2/TRBV6-3; j_gene: TRBJ2-3; d_gene: -; CDR3aa: CASSIRDFSTDTQYF; CDR3nt: TGTGCCAGCAGTATCCGGGACTTTAGCACAGATACGCAGTATTTT
abundance: once; v_gene: TRBV3-1/TRBV3-2; j_gene: TRBJ1-2; d_gene: TRBD1; CDR3aa: CASSQGIRDRGNYGYTF; CDR3nt: TGTGCCAGCAGCCAAGGGATAAGGGACAGGGGGAACTATGGCTACACCTTC
abundance: -; v_gene: TRBV27; j_gene: TRBJ2-7; d_gene: TRBD2; CDR3aa: CASSLSAAAGAYEQYF; CDR3nt: TGTGCCAGCAGTTTATCGGCCGCAGCGGGGGCCTACGAGCAGTACTTC
abundance: -; v_gene: TRBV28; j_gene: TRBJ1-2; d_gene: -; CDR3aa: CASNHAEANYGYTF; CDR3nt: TGTGCCAGCAACCACGCGGAGGCTAACTATGGCTACACCTTC
abundance: -; v_gene: TRBV5-1; j_gene: TRBJ1-6; d_gene: -; CDR3aa: CASSFLEANSPLHF; CDR3nt: TGCGCCAGCAGCTTTCTTGAAGCGAATTCACCCCTCCACTTT
abundance: -; v_gene: TRBV7-2; j_gene: TRBJ2-2; d_gene: TRBD2; CDR3aa: CASSLAGGAFGELFF; CDR3nt: TGTGCCAGCAGCTTAGCCGGGGGGGCCTTCGGGGAGCTGTTTTTT
abundance: -; v_gene: TRBV6-5; j_gene: TRBJ2-5; d_gene: -; CDR3aa: CASSYSMRGGQETQYF; CDR3nt: TGTGCCAGCAGTTACTCGATGCGGGGAGGCCAAGAGACCCAGTACTTC
abundance: few; v_gene: TRBV28; j_gene: TRBJ1-5; d_gene: -; CDR3aa: CASSRDSLVQHF; CDR3nt: TGTGCCAGCAGCCGTGACAGTTTAGTCCAGCATTTT
abundance: -; v_gene: TRBV18; j_gene: TRBJ2-5; d_gene: -; CDR3aa: CASSPPRETQYF; CDR3nt: TGTGCCAGCTCACCCCCCAGGGAGACCCAGTACTTC
abundance: once; v_gene: TRBV11-2; j_gene: TRBJ1-1; d_gene: -; CDR3aa: CASSFQGRGTEAFF; CDR3nt: TGTGCCAGCAGTTTCCAAGGAAGGGGCACTGAAGCTTTCTTT
abundance: -; v_gene: TRBV10-3; j_gene: TRBJ2-3; d_gene: -; CDR3aa: CAIRGGLAGKPADTQYF; CDR3nt: TGTGCCATCAGGGGGGGGCTAGCTGGTAAGCCCGCGGATACGCAGTATTTT
abundance: few; v_gene: TRBV2; j_gene: TRBJ1-2; d_gene: -; CDR3aa: CASSPDSNYGYTF; CDR3nt: TGTGCCAGCAGTCCCGACAGTAACTATGGCTACACCTTC
abundance: -; v_gene: TRBV30; j_gene: TRBJ1-6; d_gene: TRBD1; CDR3aa: CAWQTGENSPLHF; CDR3nt: TGTGCCTGGCAGACAGGGGAAAATTCACCCCTCCACTTT
abundance: once; v_gene: TRBV6-2/TRBV6-3; j_gene: TRBJ1-1; d_gene: -; CDR3aa: CASSYSSPGAEAFF; CDR3nt: TGTGCCAGCAGTTACTCATCTCCGGGTGCTGAAGCTTTCTTT
abundance: -; v_gene: TRBV4-2; j_gene: TRBJ2-7; d_gene: TRBD2; CDR3aa: CASSPPASGTYEQYF; CDR3nt: TGTGCCAGCAGCCCCCCAGCTAGCGGGACCTACGAGCAGTACTTC
abundance: -; v_gene: TRBV4-2; j_gene: TRBJ1-1; d_gene: -; CDR3aa: CASSQVSGGYTEAFF; CDR3nt: TGTGCCAGCAGCCAAGTGTCCGGGGGGTACACTGAAGCTTTCTTT
abundance: -; v_gene: TRBV6-2/TRBV6-3; j_gene: TRBJ1-5; d_gene: -; CDR3aa: CASSSTGRQPQHF; CDR3nt: TGTGCCAGCAGTTCCACAGGGCGTCAGCCCCAGCATTTT
abundance: -; v_gene: TRBV28; j_gene: TRBJ1-2; d_gene: TRBD1; CDR3aa: CASSGTGYYGYTF; CDR3nt: TGTGCCAGCAGTGGGACAGGGTACTATGGCTACACCTTC
abundance: -; v_gene: TRBV4-1; j_gene: TRBJ2-1; d_gene: TRBD2; CDR3aa: CASSQGLAGKHYNEQFF; CDR3nt: TGCGCCAGCAGCCAAGGTTTAGCGGGGAAACATTACAATGAGCAGTTCTTC
abundance: once; v_gene: TRBV27; j_gene: TRBJ1-5; d_gene: TRBD1; CDR3aa: CASSLIGDRGQPQHF; CDR3nt: TGTGCCAGCAGTTTGATTGGGGACAGGGGGCAGCCCCAGCATTTT
abundance: -; v_gene: TRBV18; j_gene: TRBJ2-3; d_gene: TRBD2; CDR3aa: CASSRQTSGATDTQYF; CDR3nt: TGTGCCAGCTCACGGCAAACTAGCGGGGCCACAGATACGCAGTATTTT
abundance: many; v_gene: TRBV4-2; j_gene: TRBJ2-6; d_gene: -; CDR3aa: CASSLLGDSGANVLTF; CDR3nt: TGTGCCAGCAGCCTCTTAGGGGACTCTGGGGCCAACGTCCTGACTTTC
abundance: -; v_gene: TRBV11-2; j_gene: TRBJ2-6; d_gene: -; CDR3aa: CASSSTTRNSGANVLTF; CDR3nt: TGTGCCAGCAGCAGCACTACCCGAAACTCTGGGGCCAACGTCCTGACTTTC
abundance: -; v_gene: TRBV14; j_gene: TRBJ2-1; d_gene: TRBD2; CDR3aa: CASSQEAAGGPHEQFF; CDR3nt: TGTGCCAGCAGCCAAGAAGCGGCGGGGGGGCCTCATGAGCAGTTCTTC
abundance: -; v_gene: TRBV29-1; j_gene: TRBJ1-5; d_gene: -; CDR3aa: CSVAGDEGNQPQHF; CDR3nt: TGCAGCGTTGCCGGGGATGAGGGAAATCAGCCCCAGCATTTT
abundance: once; v_gene: TRBV19; j_gene: TRBJ2-6; d_gene: -; CDR3aa: CASRSSGANVLTF; CDR3nt: TGTGCCAGCAGGTCTTCTGGGGCCAACGTCCTGACTTTC
abundance: -; v_gene: TRBV10-3; j_gene: TRBJ1-3; d_gene: -; CDR3aa: CAISESGQQNTIYF; CDR3nt: TGTGCCATCAGTGAGTCGGGGCAGCAAAACACCATATATTTT
abundance: -; v_gene: TRBV4-3; j_gene: TRBJ1-2; d_gene: -; CDR3aa: CASSQEYMGTPYGYTF; CDR3nt: TGCGCCAGCAGCCAAGAATACATGGGGACACCGTATGGCTACACCTTC
abundance: -; v_gene: TRBV12-3/TRBV12-4; j_gene: TRBJ1-4; d_gene: -; CDR3aa: CASRPHGEKLFF; CDR3nt: TGTGCCAGCAGGCCCCACGGTGAAAAACTGTTTTTT
abundance: once; v_gene: TRBV20-1; j_gene: TRBJ2-3; d_gene: TRBD2; CDR3aa: CSASWRGGRDTQYF; CDR3nt: TGCAGTGCTAGTTGGCGGGGGGGCCGGGATACGCAGTATTTT
abundance: -; v_gene: TRBV2; j_gene: TRBJ1-1; d_gene: -; CDR3aa: CASSEKGHHTEAFF; CDR3nt: TGTGCCAGCAGTGAGAAGGGACACCACACTGAAGCTTTCTTT
abundance: -; v_gene: TRBV6-5; j_gene: TRBJ1-6; d_gene: TRBD1; CDR3aa: CASSQDRVFNSPLHF; CDR3nt: TGTGCCAGCAGCCAGGACAGGGTGTTCAATTCACCCCTCCACTTT
abundance: -; v_gene: TRBV7-9; j_gene: TRBJ2-3; d_gene: TRBD1; CDR3aa: CASSIGTGPTADTQYF; CDR3nt: TGTGCCAGCAGCATTGGGACAGGCCCCACTGCGGATACGCAGTATTTT
abundance: -; v_gene: TRBV7-2; j_gene: TRBJ2-7; d_gene: TRBD2; CDR3aa: CASSLGEGIFYEQYF; CDR3nt: TGTGCCAGCAGCTTGGGGGAGGGCATCTTTTACGAGCAGTACTTC
abundance: few; v_gene: TRBV21-1; j_gene: TRBJ2-7; d_gene: -; CDR3aa: CASRTSGRREQYF; CDR3nt: TGTGCCAGCCGGACTAGCGGGAGGCGAGAGCAGTACTTC